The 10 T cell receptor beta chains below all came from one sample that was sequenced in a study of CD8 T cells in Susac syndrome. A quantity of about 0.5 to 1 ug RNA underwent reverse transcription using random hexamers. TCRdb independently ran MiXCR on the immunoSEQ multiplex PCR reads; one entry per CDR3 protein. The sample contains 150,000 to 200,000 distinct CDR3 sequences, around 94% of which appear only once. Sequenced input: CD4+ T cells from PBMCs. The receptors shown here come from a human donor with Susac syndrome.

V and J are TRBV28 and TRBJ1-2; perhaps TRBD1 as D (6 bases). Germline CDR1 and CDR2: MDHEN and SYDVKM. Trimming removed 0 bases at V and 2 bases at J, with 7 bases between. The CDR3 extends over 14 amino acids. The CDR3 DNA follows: TGTGCCAGCAGTTTATGGGGGGCCAACTATGGCTACACCTTC. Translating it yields CASSLWGANYGYTF.

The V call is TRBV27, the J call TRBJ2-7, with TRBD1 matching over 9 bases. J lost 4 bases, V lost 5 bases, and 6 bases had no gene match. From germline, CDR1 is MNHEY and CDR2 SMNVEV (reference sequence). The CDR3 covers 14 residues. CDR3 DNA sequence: TGTGCCAGCAGTGCCCCCGGGACAGGGTACGAGCAGTACTTC. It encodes CASSAPGTGYEQYF.

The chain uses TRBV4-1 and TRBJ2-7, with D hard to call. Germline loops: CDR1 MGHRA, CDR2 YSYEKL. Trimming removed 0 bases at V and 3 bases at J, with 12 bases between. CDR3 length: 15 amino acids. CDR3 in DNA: TGCGCCAGCAGCCAAGAGAGATCAGAGGACTACGAGCAGTACTTC. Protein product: CASSQERSEDYEQYF.

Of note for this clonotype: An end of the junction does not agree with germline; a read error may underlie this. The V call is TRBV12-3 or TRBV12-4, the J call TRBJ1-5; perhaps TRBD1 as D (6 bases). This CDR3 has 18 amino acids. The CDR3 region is CASRLGTKGRFSNQPQHF. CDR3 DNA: TGTGCCAGCAGGTTAGGGACAAAGGGAAGATTCAGCAATCAGCCCCAGCATTTT.

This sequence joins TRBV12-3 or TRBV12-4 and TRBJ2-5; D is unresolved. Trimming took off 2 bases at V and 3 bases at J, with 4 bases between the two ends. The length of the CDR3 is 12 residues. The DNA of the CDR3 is TGTGCCAGCAGTTTAAGGGAAGAGACCCAGTACTTC. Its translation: CASSLREETQYF.

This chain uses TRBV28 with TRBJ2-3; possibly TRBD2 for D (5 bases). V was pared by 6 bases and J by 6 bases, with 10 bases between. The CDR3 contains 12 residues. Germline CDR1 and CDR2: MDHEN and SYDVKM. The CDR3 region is CASRLSGDTQYF. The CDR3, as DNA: TGTGCCAGCAGACTATCGGGGGATACGCAGTATTTT. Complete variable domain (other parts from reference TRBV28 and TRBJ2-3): DVKVTQSSRYLVKRTGEKVFLECVQDMDHENMFWYRQDPGLGLRLIYFSYDVKMKEKGDIPEGYSVSREKKERFSLILESASTNQTSMYLCASRLSGDTQYFGPGTRLTVL.

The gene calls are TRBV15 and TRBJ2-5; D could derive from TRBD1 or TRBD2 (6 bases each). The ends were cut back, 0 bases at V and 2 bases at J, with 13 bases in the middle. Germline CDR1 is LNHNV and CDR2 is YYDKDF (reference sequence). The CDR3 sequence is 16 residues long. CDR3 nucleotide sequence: TGTGCCACCAGCAGAGATCTGGGGGCGGGGCAAGAGACCCAGTACTTC. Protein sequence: CATSRDLGAGQETQYF.

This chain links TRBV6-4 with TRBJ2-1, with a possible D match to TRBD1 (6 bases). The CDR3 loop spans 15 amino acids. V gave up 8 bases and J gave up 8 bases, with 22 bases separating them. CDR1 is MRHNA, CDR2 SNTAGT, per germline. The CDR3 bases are TGTGCCAGCGCCCTGGCCCCCACAGGGTTCGATGAGCAGTTCTTC. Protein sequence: CASALAPTGFDEQFF.

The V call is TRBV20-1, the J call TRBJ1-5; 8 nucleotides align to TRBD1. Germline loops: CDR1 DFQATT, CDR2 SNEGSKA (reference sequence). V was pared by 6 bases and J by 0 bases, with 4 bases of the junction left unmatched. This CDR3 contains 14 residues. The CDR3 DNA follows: TGCAGTGCGAGACAGGGGTATAGCAATCAGCCCCAGCATTTT. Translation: CSARQGYSNQPQHF.

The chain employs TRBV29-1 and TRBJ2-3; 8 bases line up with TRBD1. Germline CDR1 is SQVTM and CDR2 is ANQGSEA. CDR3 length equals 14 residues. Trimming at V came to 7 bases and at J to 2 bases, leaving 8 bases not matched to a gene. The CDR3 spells CSAEDRAYTDTQYF. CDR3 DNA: TGCAGCGCCGAGGACAGGGCATACACAGATACGCAGTATTTT.